The 17 T cell receptor beta chains below come from one sample, sequenced in a study of cytomegalovirus exposure and HLA in healthy donors. Researchers ran the PCR with 60 Vbeta and 13 Jbeta primers. Sequencing used immunoSEQ multiplex PCR; TCRdb keeps in-frame clones, though not all of them. Found here are approximately 160,000 clones, more than 65% of them singletons; the top ten hold 1.5% to 2%. Specimen: PBMCs. The source of these receptors is a woman in her 30s in good health and CMV-seronegative.

V gene TRBV7-9 combines with J gene TRBJ2-7; weak D call: TRBD1 (5 bases). Germline V CDR1 and CDR2: SEHNR, FQNEAQ (reference sequence). V lost 2 bases to trimming and J lost 3 bases, with 8 bases between them. The CDR3 runs 13 residues. The CDR3 reads CASSLRGSYEQYF. CDR3 sequence (DNA): TGTGCCAGCAGCTTAAGGGGCAGCTACGAGCAGTACTTC.

In its sample, this clone was seen once. The chain has TRBV4-2 and TRBJ2-2; 7 bases map to TRBD2. Germline-derived CDR1 and CDR2 are LGHNA and YNFKEQ. The V segment lost 0 bases and the J segment 5 bases; nucleotides outside the gene matches: 6. CDR3 size: 16 residues. The CDR3 DNA reads TGTGCCAGCAGCCAAGATGCCCTAGCGGATACCGGGGAGCTGTTTTTT. It specifies CASSQDALADTGELFF.

This chain links TRBV6-5 with TRBJ2-7, with 11 bases that match TRBD2. The V and J ends lost 4 bases and 1 base, in that order; junction bases with no gene match: 3. Germline V CDR1 and CDR2: MNHEY, SVGAGI. The CDR3 is 15 amino acids. In nucleotides, the CDR3 is TGTGCCAGCAGTTTACTAGCGGGAGCTTCCTACGAGCAGTACTTC. Its translation: CASSLLAGASYEQYF.

In its sample, this clone was seen once. The CDR3, as DNA: TGTGCCACCTCAAAGGGACTAGCGGGTCAGACCTACAATGAGCAGTTCTTC. This encodes CATSKGLAGQTYNEQFF. The rearrangement uses TRBV7-9 and TRBJ2-1; 12 bases are shared with TRBD2. Germline trimming cut 10 bases from V and 2 bases from J; bases unmatched to any gene: 12. The CDR3 has 17 amino acids. The germline V gene encodes CDR1 SEHNR and CDR2 FQNEAQ (reference sequence).

V gene TRBV29-1 combines with J gene TRBJ2-3; 11 nucleotides line up with TRBD1. CDR1 is SQVTM and CDR2 is ANQGSEA in the germline V gene. V shed 6 bases and J 1 base; nucleotides not matched to a gene: 3. This CDR3 is 14 amino acids long. CDR3 loop: CSVGQGAGTDTQYF. Here the CDR3 DNA reads TGCAGCGTCGGACAGGGGGCGGGCACAGATACGCAGTATTTT.

The chain has TRBV4-1 and TRBJ2-5; D gene unclear. The length of the CDR3 is 14 residues. CDR1 MGHRA and CDR2 YSYEKL come from the germline V gene. Deletions cut 4 bases from V and 3 bases from J, with 12 bases between. DNA of the CDR3: TGCGCCAGCAGCCTGAGGCTCCGTGAAGAGACCCAGTACTTC. Translated, it gives CASSLRLREETQYF.

This rearrangement joins TRBV28 to TRBJ1-3; D is undetermined. The ends were cut back, 7 bases at V and 9 bases at J, with 22 bases in the middle. In germline, CDR1 is MDHEN, CDR2 SYDVKM. This CDR3 contains 15 residues. CDR3 coding DNA: TGTGCCAGCATTCCGAGTGGGAATCCGGGAGGCACCATATATTTT. Translated, it gives CASIPSGNPGGTIYF. The whole variable domain, filled in from reference TRBV28 and TRBJ1-3, reads DVKVTQSSRYLVKRTGEKVFLECVQDMDHENMFWYRQDPGLGLRLIYFSYDVKMKEKGDIPEGYSVSREKKERFSLILESASTNQTSMYLCASIPSGNPGGTIYFGEGSWLTVV.

This chain uses TRBV18 with TRBJ2-1, with 9 bases matching TRBD1. Per germline, CDR1 KGHSH and CDR2 LQKENI. The CDR3 runs 15 residues. V lost 5 bases to trimming and J lost 0 bases; unmatched junction nucleotides: 2. For the CDR3, the DNA is TGTGCCAGCTCATCGGACAGGGGCTCCTACAATGAGCAGTTCTTC. This gives the protein CASSSDRGSYNEQFF.

This chain links TRBV18 with TRBJ2-3; D is uncertain. CDR1 is KGHSH, CDR2 LQKENI, per germline. V lost 4 bases and J 2 bases, leaving 13 bases between the germline ends. The CDR3 contains 15 residues. As DNA, the CDR3 is TGTGCCAGCTCACTCAGCCAGACAACCACAGATACGCAGTATTTT. It encodes CASSLSQTTTDTQYF.

The chain uses TRBV30 and TRBJ2-5, with 9 bases matching TRBD1. J gave up 5 bases and V 5 bases, and 6 bases lay outside the gene matches. The CDR3 loop spans 13 amino acids. Germline V CDR1 and CDR2: GTSNPN, SVGIG (reference sequence). For the CDR3, the DNA is TGTGCCTGGGGGAAAGGACAGGGGGAGACCCAGTACTTC. Translating it yields CAWGKGQGETQYF.

V is TRBV9 and J is TRBJ2-7; 7 bases are shared with TRBD1. Germline values: CDR1 SGDLS, CDR2 YYNGEE. Trimming removed 0 bases from V and 2 bases from J; junction bases left unmatched: 11. The CDR3 totals 17 residues. CDR3 in DNA: TGTGCCAGCAGCGTAGGGACAGGCGGCTGGGCGGCCTACGAGCAGTACTTC. This gives the protein CASSVGTGGWAAYEQYF.

The J gene is TRBJ1-3, the V gene TRBV18; a possible D gene is TRBD1 (6 bases). From germline, CDR1 is KGHSH and CDR2 LQKENI. V shed 5 bases and J shed 0 bases, with 14 bases lying between them. This CDR3 contains 16 residues. Here the CDR3 DNA reads TGTGCCAGCTCAATTGGACAGACGAGCTCTGGAAACACCATATATTTT. Its translation: CASSIGQTSSGNTIYF.

CDR3 sequence (DNA): TGTGCCAGCAGCTTGGGAAGTAGGACGGGAGGACTCTCCTACGAGCAGTACTTC. Protein product: CASSLGSRTGGLSYEQYF. The gene calls are TRBV5-4 and TRBJ2-7; 7 bases are a match to TRBD2. From germline, CDR1 is SGHNT and CDR2 YYREEE (reference sequence). This CDR3 contains 18 residues. V was clipped by 0 bases and J by 0 bases; unmatched bases: 12.

The rearrangement joins TRBV15 to TRBJ1-2; 8 positions match TRBD1. The V segment lost 0 bases and the J segment 0 bases; nucleotides outside the gene matches: 9. Germline CDR1 reads LNHNV; CDR2 reads YYDKDF (reference sequence). CDR3 length: 18 residues. CDR3 coding DNA: TGTGCCACCAGCAGAGACTTGGGGACAGGCTTAACTAACTATGGCTACACCTTC. It is translated as CATSRDLGTGLTNYGYTF.

V is TRBV30 and J is TRBJ2-2, with D possibly matching TRBD2 (6 bases). The CDR3 extends over 13 amino acids. Deletions cut 4 bases from V and 3 bases from J, with 9 bases between. CDR1 and CDR2 (germline): GTSNPN, SVGIG (reference sequence). The CDR3: CAWMGGHTGELFF. CDR3 coding DNA: TGTGCCTGGATGGGAGGTCACACCGGGGAGCTGTTTTTT.

This clone occurred a few times. This chain links TRBV7-9 with TRBJ1-1, with unresolved D. The CDR3 is made up of 13 amino acids. The germline V and J ends were trimmed by 5 bases and 1 base, with 8 bases remaining between them. CDR1 SEHNR and CDR2 FQNEAQ come from the germline V gene (reference sequence). The CDR3 bases are TGTGCCAGCAGCCCTCAGGCGAACACTGAAGCTTTCTTT. Translated: CASSPQANTEAFF.

This clone was detected once. The chain links TRBV6-1 to TRBJ1-5, with TRBD1 matching over 8 bases. This CDR3 has 13 residues. Germline CDR1 reads MNHNS; CDR2 reads SASEGT. V shed 4 bases and J 6 bases; nucleotides not matched to a gene: 2. The CDR3 DNA follows: TGTGCCAGCAGTGGAACAGGGGGTCAGCCCCAGCATTTT. Translating gives CASSGTGGQPQHF.